A single sample is the source of the 26 T cell receptor beta chains below, sequenced in a study of cytomegalovirus exposure and HLA in healthy donors. The PCR had 60 Vbeta and 13 Jbeta primers. Sequenced by immunoSEQ multiplex PCR; TCRdb stores in-frame clones only, minus some. The table lists about 200,000 clones, approximately 80% of them singletons. The sequencing input was PBMCs. The receptor set was obtained from a boy aged 2-15 years in good health and CMV-seronegative.

This rearrangement joins TRBV12-5 to TRBJ2-5; TRBD2 might be the D (7 bases). The V end was cut by 9 bases, the J end by 4 bases, with 24 bases between. The CDR3 has 16 amino acids. CDR1 is LGHNT and CDR2 is FRNRAP in the germline V gene. The DNA for the CDR3 is TGTGCTAGAGGTGCGGGGGCGCCGGGGGGTCCAGAGACCCAGTACTTC. Amino acids: CARGAGAPGGPETQYF. Complete variable domain (other parts from reference TRBV12-5 and TRBJ2-5): DARVTQTPRHKVTEMGQEVTMRCQPILGHNTVFWYRQTMMQGLELLAYFRNRAPLDDSGMPKDRFSAEMPDATLATLKIQPSEPRDSAVYFCARGAGAPGGPETQYFGPGTRLLVL.

The V call is TRBV9, the J call TRBJ1-1; D gene unclear. Per the germline V gene, CDR1 is SGDLS and CDR2 is YYNGEE. Trimming pared 2 bases from V and 0 bases from J, leaving 14 bases between. The CDR3 runs to 16 residues. The DNA for the CDR3 is TGTGCCAGCAGCGTGTTCAGAGCAGGAATGAACACTGAAGCTTTCTTT. It specifies CASSVFRAGMNTEAFF.

This chain uses TRBV10-3 with TRBJ1-2; D not certain. Germline lookup yields CDR1 ENHRY and CDR2 SYGVKD. The CDR3 is 17 amino acids. The V gene lost 11 bases and the J gene lost 8 bases, with 33 bases spanning the gap. The CDR3 region is CALLFSDFEDLSKGYTF. CDR3 nucleotides: TGTGCCCTGTTATTTTCGGACTTTGAGGATCTCTCGAAAGGCTACACCTTC.

This chain uses TRBV7-9 with TRBJ1-2, with TRBD1 identical over 7 bases. The V gene's germline CDR1 is SEHNR and CDR2 FQNEAQ (reference sequence). The CDR3 is made up of 15 amino acids. Trimming took 1 base from V and 2 from J; bases not matched to a gene: 4. CDR3 amino acids: CASSLGPQGNYGYTF. The CDR3, as DNA: TGTGCCAGCAGCTTAGGACCACAGGGGAACTATGGCTACACCTTC.

This clone was seen only a few times. Within the sample, other DNA sequences also encode this same CDR3. This sequence joins TRBV11-2 and TRBJ1-1; D might be TRBD1 (5 bases). The CDR3 length is 13 residues. Germline assignment: CDR1 SGHAT and CDR2 FQNNGV. The V end was cut by 4 bases, the J end by 2 bases, with 8 bases between. The CDR3 nucleotides read TGTGCCAGCAGCTCAAGGGGTAACACTGAAGCTTTCTTT. Translating gives CASSSRGNTEAFF.

This chain uses TRBV7-9 with TRBJ1-5; 7 nucleotides line up with TRBD1. Germline V lookup: CDR1 SEHNR, CDR2 FQNEAQ (reference sequence). V shed 3 bases and J 3 bases; nucleotides not matched to a gene: 8. This CDR3 spans 16 amino acids. The CDR3 bases are TGTGCCAGCAGCTTCGGGGGCAGGGGGTCCAATCAGCCCCAGCATTTT. Its protein is CASSFGGRGSNQPQHF.

The rearrangement uses TRBV4-2 and TRBJ2-3; D remains unclear. The length of the CDR3 is 13 residues. Looked up from germline, CDR1 is LGHNA and CDR2 is YNFKEQ. Trimming pared 1 base from V and 4 bases from J, leaving 6 bases between. The CDR3 nucleotides are TGTGCCAGCAGCCAAGGTGGCCCAGATACGCAGTATTTT. Amino acid sequence: CASSQGGPDTQYF.

This clone has just one count. The chain links TRBV4-2 to TRBJ2-1; maybe TRBD2 (6 bases). Trimming took off 0 bases at V and 6 bases at J, with 18 bases between the two ends. The CDR3 is 17 residues long. CDR1 LGHNA and CDR2 YNFKEQ come from the germline V gene. CDR3 bases: TGTGCCAGCAGCCAAGATATTTCCGGGGGAACTGGCAATGAGCAGTTCTTC. Encoded protein: CASSQDISGGTGNEQFF.

The V and J genes are TRBV7-3 and TRBJ1-1; D possibly corresponds to TRBD1 (5 bases). This CDR3 has 13 residues. V was pared by 5 bases and J by 1 base, with 8 bases between. Germline CDR1 is SGHTA and CDR2 is FQGTGA. In nucleotides, the CDR3 is TGTGCCAGCAGCCGCGGACAGAACACTGAAGCTTTCTTT. Amino acid sequence: CASSRGQNTEAFF. The full variable domain, rest sourced from reference TRBV7-3 and TRBJ1-1, is GAGVSQTPSNKVTEKGKYVELRCDPISGHTALYWYRQSLGQGPEFLIYFQGTGAADDSGLPNDRFFAVRPEGSVSTLKIQRTERGDSAVYLCASSRGQNTEAFFGQGTRLTVV.

V gene TRBV4-1 combines with J gene TRBJ1-4, with D tentatively TRBD1 (5 bases). Trimming pared 6 bases from V and 5 bases from J, leaving 13 bases between. Per the germline V gene, CDR1 is MGHRA and CDR2 is YSYEKL. This CDR3 contains 14 residues. The CDR3 loop reads CASSPLTENEKLFF. The CDR3 DNA follows: TGCGCCAGCAGTCCACTGACAGAAAATGAAAAACTGTTTTTT.

This chain uses TRBV6-6 with TRBJ2-7; 7 nucleotides line up with TRBD1. The CDR3 loop spans 14 amino acids. V lost 8 bases and J lost 2; bases outside the gene matches: 9. Germline CDR1 reads MNHNY; CDR2 reads SVGAGI (reference sequence). CDR3 bases: TGTGCCAGCGCCGAACCGGGACAGCCCTACGAGCAGTACTTC. Translating it yields CASAEPGQPYEQYF.

CDR3: CATSRAGRHSNQPQHF. In DNA form, the CDR3 reads TGTGCCACCAGCAGAGCTGGCAGACATAGCAATCAGCCCCAGCATTTT. The chain has TRBV15 and TRBJ1-5, with unresolved D. V dropped 1 base and J dropped 0 bases, with 10 bases sitting between them. CDR1 is LNHNV, CDR2 YYDKDF, per germline (reference sequence). This CDR3 region has 16 residues. Drawing the rest from reference TRBV15 and TRBJ1-5, the complete variable domain is DAMVIQNPRYQVTQFGKPVTLSCSQTLNHNVMYWYQQKSSQAPKLLFHYYDKDFNNEADTPDNFQSRRPNTSFCFLDIRSPGLGDTAMYLCATSRAGRHSNQPQHFGDGTRLSIL.

To note about this clone: Distinct nucleotide sequences in the sample also encode this CDR3. This rearrangement joins TRBV13 to TRBJ2-7, with 9 bases that match TRBD2. V trimming: 2 bases; J trimming: 6 bases; junction bases outside the gene matches: 2. The germline gives CDR1 PRHDT, CDR2 FYEKMQ (reference sequence). The CDR3 spans 13 residues. CDR3 DNA: TGTGCCAGCAGCTTAAGGCGGGGGGGCGAGCAGTACTTC. This sequence encodes CASSLRRGGEQYF.

As concerns this clone: Mismatch with germline at one junction end may stem from a read error. The V and J genes are TRBV7-9 and TRBJ2-3; 7 bases align to TRBD2. The germline V gene encodes CDR1 SEHNR and CDR2 FQNEAQ (reference sequence). The CDR3 is made up of 11 amino acids. The CDR3, as DNA: TGCCAAGCGGGGCGGGGAGATACGCAGTATTTT. It specifies CQAGRGDTQYF.

This chain connects TRBV27 to TRBJ2-3, with TRBD2 matching over 14 bases. J was trimmed by 4 bases and V by 5 bases; bases with no gene match: 14. The CDR3 consists of 19 residues. Germline CDR1 MNHEY, CDR2 SMNVEV (reference sequence). The CDR3 DNA is TGTGCCAGCAGTCCGACCGGGACTAGCGGGGGCCCCGACTCAGATACGCAGTATTTT. Translated: CASSPTGTSGGPDSDTQYF.

V gene TRBV19 combines with J gene TRBJ2-5, with TRBD2 as a possible D gene (5 bases). Trimming stripped 4 bases from V and 5 bases from J, with 14 bases between. Germline V CDR1 and CDR2: LNHDA, SQIVND (reference sequence). The length of the CDR3 is 14 residues. CDR3: CASSTGSGWETQYF. CDR3 in DNA: TGTGCCAGTAGTACAGGCAGCGGCTGGGAGACCCAGTACTTC.

This chain connects TRBV30 to TRBJ2-2; 12 bases line up with TRBD2. The trim removed 7 bases at V and 4 bases at J, leaving 7 bases unmatched. The CDR3 totals 15 residues. Looked up from germline, CDR1 is GTSNPN and CDR2 is SVGIG (reference sequence). CDR3 nucleotide sequence: TGTGCCTACGTCCTAGCGGGGGGGCCCACCGGGGAGCTGTTTTTT. Its translation is CAYVLAGGPTGELFF.

The chain uses TRBV19 and TRBJ1-2; D call uncertain. The germline V and J ends were trimmed by 6 bases and 0 bases, with 14 bases remaining between them. Germline loops: CDR1 LNHDA, CDR2 SQIVND (reference sequence). This CDR3 has 15 amino acids. The chain's CDR3 is CASSPEGLANYGYTF. CDR3 nucleotides: TGTGCCAGTAGCCCCGAGGGCCTAGCTAACTATGGCTACACCTTC.

The genes are TRBV19 and TRBJ2-1, with D maybe TRBD1 (6 bases). V gave up 1 base and J gave up 4 bases, with 8 bases separating them. CDR1 is LNHDA, CDR2 SQIVND, per germline (reference sequence). The CDR3 covers 14 residues. CDR3 sequence (DNA): TGTGCCAGTAGTATAGGCAGGGGATACAATGAGCAGTTCTTC. It is translated as CASSIGRGYNEQFF.

The chain combines TRBV4-2 with TRBJ1-2, with a tentative D call TRBD1 (5 bases). The V and J ends lost 0 bases and 3 bases respectively, with 14 bases between them. Looked up from germline, CDR1 is LGHNA and CDR2 is YNFKEQ. The CDR3 sequence is 16 residues long. The CDR3 is CASSQEGGARDYGYTF. In DNA, the CDR3 is TGTGCCAGCAGCCAAGAGGGAGGGGCGAGGGACTATGGCTACACCTTC.

The chain joins TRBV2 to TRBJ1-2; no reliable D call. The CDR3 length is 16 residues. Germline V gene sequence: CDR1 SNHLY, CDR2 FYNNEI. V dropped 4 bases and J dropped 3 bases, with 18 bases sitting between them. This CDR3 reads CASSAQVRRTYYGYTF. CDR3 bases: TGTGCCAGCAGTGCGCAGGTGAGGAGGACCTACTATGGCTACACCTTC.

The chain combines TRBV9 with TRBJ1-6, with 8 bases that match TRBD1. Germline values: CDR1 SGDLS, CDR2 YYNGEE. J was trimmed by 8 bases and V by 2 bases; bases with no gene match: 6. The CDR3 contains 15 residues. For the CDR3, the DNA is TGTGCCAGCAGCGTGTTTCAGGGGGCCTATTCACCCCTCCACTTT. It translates to CASSVFQGAYSPLHF.

V usage is TRBV6-1 and J usage is TRBJ1-2; the D gene is possibly TRBD1 (5 bases). Trimming removed 0 bases at V and 9 bases at J, with 23 bases between. The CDR3 spans 17 residues. Per germline, CDR1 MNHNS and CDR2 SASEGT. The CDR3 DNA reads as TGTGCCAGCAGTGAAGCGAATAAGGGGCAGGAGGGTGGGAGCTACACCTTC. Protein sequence: CASSEANKGQEGGSYTF.

J is TRBJ2-5 and V is TRBV4-3; tentative D call: TRBD2 (6 bases). This CDR3 contains 16 residues. Trimming took off 0 bases at V and 4 bases at J, with 15 bases between the two ends. Germline CDR1 and CDR2: LGHNA and YSLEER. CDR3 sequence (DNA): TGCGCCAGCAGCCAAGAATGGGACTTCCTCATAGAGACCCAGTACTTC. Encoded protein: CASSQEWDFLIETQYF.

This clone was observed once. The rearrangement joins TRBV5-1 to TRBJ1-1, with D perhaps TRBD1 (6 bases). Germline CDR1 and CDR2: SGHRS and YFSETQ. Trimming removed 5 bases at V and 6 bases at J, with 23 bases between. The CDR3 consists of 16 residues. The CDR3 sequence: CASSWTDPLVFAEAFF. The CDR3 DNA is TGCGCCAGCAGTTGGACAGACCCCCTCGTGTTTGCTGAAGCTTTCTTT.

The table lists this clone with a count of one. The genes are TRBV18 and TRBJ1-1; D possibly corresponds to TRBD1 (5 bases). Germline loops: CDR1 KGHSH, CDR2 LQKENI. V was cut by 0 bases and J by 0 bases, with 8 bases left in between. This CDR3 region has 15 residues. CDR3 coding DNA: TGTGCCAGCTCACCACCGGAGGGGATGAACACTGAAGCTTTCTTT. This gives the protein CASSPPEGMNTEAFF.